Shown below are 27 T cell receptor beta chains from a single sample sequenced in a study of T-cell reconstitution after alpha-beta-depleted transplantation in children. Preparation of the TCRbeta library used unique molecular identifiers. From the PCR reads, TCRdb called clonotypes with MiXCR, one entry per CDR3 protein. The sample includes some 200,000 distinct CDR3 sequences, approximately 9.5% of them seen just once. Material: PBMCs from the stem cell graft donor, obtained from the stem cell graft. The origin of the receptors is a human donor who donated a stem cell graft to a child with acute lymphoblastic leukemia.

This clonotype showed up many times. The chain links TRBV5-1 to TRBJ2-1; 11 bases are shared with TRBD2. The CDR3 spans 20 residues. CDR1 and CDR2 (germline): SGHRS, YFSETQ. The junction had 14 bases not matched to a gene; V was cut back by 3 bases and J by 0 bases. CDR3 coding DNA: TGCGCCAGCAGCTCGAAATCCGGGACTAGCGGCCCTAGCTCCTACAATGAGCAGTTCTTC. Amino acid sequence: CASSSKSGTSGPSSYNEQFF.

The table lists this clonotype with a few counts. The chain combines TRBV5-1 with TRBJ1-2; unclear D gene. Between the trimmed V and J ends, which lost 2 bases and 7 bases, there was a span of 9 bases. Germline V gives CDR1 SGHRS, CDR2 YFSETQ. This CDR3 is built from 12 residues. The CDR3 spells CASSFDQSGYTF. CDR3 bases: TGCGCCAGCAGCTTTGACCAGAGTGGCTACACCTTC.

This clonotype came up many times. The rearrangement uses TRBV15 and TRBJ1-1; the D is unclear. V shed 1 base and J shed 4 bases, with 10 bases lying between them. CDR1 is LNHNV, CDR2 YYDKDF, per germline (reference sequence). The CDR3 is 14 amino acids. The CDR3 DNA sequence: TGTGCCACCAGCAGAGTTGGCATGGGCACTGAAGCTTTCTTT. Protein sequence: CATSRVGMGTEAFF.

For this clonotype: This may be a read error, as it is one base from a much larger clone. CDR3 residues: CASSQAADNNGYTF. The CDR3 DNA reads TGCGCCAGCAGCCAGGCGGCAGACAACAATGGCTACACCTTC. The V gene is TRBV4-3, the J gene TRBJ1-2; no firm D call. The germline CDR1 and CDR2 sequences are LGHNA and YSLEER. CDR3 length equals 14 residues. V dropped 3 bases and J dropped 6 bases, with 14 bases sitting between them.

This clonotype was counted ten times or more. The rearrangement links TRBV5-5 to TRBJ2-2, with 14 bases aligning to TRBD2. V was pared by 4 bases and J by 5 bases, with 10 bases of the junction left unmatched. The CDR3 length is 18 residues. Germline loops: CDR1 SGHKS, CDR2 YYEKEE (reference sequence). In DNA form, the CDR3 reads TGTGCCAGCAGCCTGGGGACTAGCGGGGGCTCGGGGACCGGGGAGCTGTTTTTT. It codes for CASSLGTSGGSGTGELFF.

The chain is built from TRBV5-1 and TRBJ1-2; 10 bases line up with TRBD1. The CDR3 length is 15 residues. The V gene's germline CDR1 is SGHRS and CDR2 YFSETQ. V shed 4 bases and J 7 bases; nucleotides not matched to a gene: 10. The CDR3 bases are TGCGCCAGCAGCCTGGTGACAGGGGGCCTCCTTGGCTACACCTTC. It translates to CASSLVTGGLLGYTF.

This clonotype has only a few counts. This chain links TRBV7-9 with TRBJ1-2, with D uncertain. CDR1 is SEHNR, CDR2 FQNEAQ, per germline (reference sequence). Trimming took 2 bases from V and 4 from J, leaving 14 bases between them. CDR3 length: 15 residues. In nucleotides, the CDR3 is TGTGCCAGCAGCTTAAACCCGCCCAGCATCTATGGCTACACCTTC. This gives the protein CASSLNPPSIYGYTF.

The chain couples TRBV19 to TRBJ2-5; a possible D gene is TRBD2 (5 bases). CDR1 and CDR2 from the germline V gene are LNHDA and SQIVND (reference sequence). V gave up 7 bases and J gave up 1 base, with 13 bases separating them. This CDR3 spans 14 amino acids. CDR3 amino acids: CASTSTGSQETQYF. CDR3 sequence (DNA): TGTGCCAGTACTTCGACGGGGTCCCAAGAGACCCAGTACTTC. The full variable domain, completed using reference TRBV19 and TRBJ2-5, is DGGITQSPKYLFRKEGQNVTLSCEQNLNHDAMYWYRQDPGQGLRLIYYSQIVNDFQKGDIAEGYSVSREKKESFPLTVTSAQKNPTAFYLCASTSTGSQETQYFGPGTRLLVL.

The table lists this clonotype with many counts. J is TRBJ2-7 and V is TRBV10-3, with D possibly TRBD1 on 6 matching bases. The CDR3 loop spans 16 amino acids. Germline V gene sequence: CDR1 ENHRY, CDR2 SYGVKD. V was shortened by 0 bases and J by 2 bases, with 14 bases between the two germline ends. The CDR3 loop is CAISESMDRKAYEQYF. CDR3 DNA sequence: TGTGCCATCAGTGAGTCGATGGACAGAAAAGCCTACGAGCAGTACTTC.

The V and J genes are TRBV10-3 and TRBJ2-5; D may match TRBD1 or TRBD2 (5 bases each). Germline V gives CDR1 ENHRY, CDR2 SYGVKD. V was pared by 3 bases and J by 1 base, with 12 bases between. The CDR3 consists of 15 residues. The CDR3 reads CAISDRGVVQETQYF. CDR3 DNA: TGTGCCATCAGTGATCGGGGCGTCGTCCAAGAGACCCAGTACTTC.

This clonotype came up many times. The J gene is TRBJ2-7, the V gene TRBV20-1; D remains unclear. The CDR3 runs to 11 residues. Germline assignment: CDR1 DFQATT and CDR2 SNEGSKA (reference sequence). Trimming cost V 3 bases and J 4 bases, with 7 bases left between them. This CDR3 is CSASRQYEQYF. The CDR3, as DNA: TGCAGTGCTAGTCGGCAGTACGAGCAGTACTTC.

The rearrangement links TRBV29-1 to TRBJ2-7; D is tentatively TRBD1 or TRBD2 (5 bases each). CDR1 is SQVTM and CDR2 is ANQGSEA in the germline V gene. The germline V and J ends were trimmed by 3 bases and 3 bases, with 6 bases remaining between them. The CDR3 covers 11 residues. CDR3 loop: CSVEGDYEQYF. CDR3 nucleotides: TGCAGCGTTGAGGGGGACTACGAGCAGTACTTC.

This clonotype was observed a handful of times. The CDR3 here is CASRATNNQPQHF. The CDR3 DNA reads TGTGCCAGCAGGGCGACTAACAATCAGCCCCAGCATTTT. V and J are TRBV7-6 and TRBJ1-5; D is unclear. Looked up from germline, CDR1 is SGHVS and CDR2 is FNYEAQ. The CDR3 is made up of 13 amino acids. Trimming left V 6 bases short and J 3 bases short, with 9 bases between.

This clonotype was picked up many times. This chain joins TRBV5-1 and TRBJ2-7; unclear D gene. This CDR3 region has 14 residues. CDR1 and CDR2 (germline): SGHRS, YFSETQ. V was trimmed by 0 bases and J by 2 bases, leaving 9 bases between them. The CDR3 spells CASSLGQETYEQYF. DNA of the CDR3: TGCGCCAGCAGCTTGGGTCAGGAAACCTACGAGCAGTACTTC. Full variable domain (missing parts from reference TRBV5-1 and TRBJ2-7): KAGVTQTPRYLIKTRGQQVTLSCSPISGHRSVSWYQQTPGQGLQFLFEYFSETQRNKGNFPGRFSGRQFSNSRSEMNVSTLELGDSALYLCASSLGQETYEQYFGPGTRLTVT.

This clonotype was seen a handful of times. The CDR3 protein is CATSRDTASGTRTVLFF. The CDR3 DNA sequence: TGTGCCACCAGCAGAGATACGGCTAGCGGGACCAGAACGGTGTTGTTCTTC. This rearrangement joins TRBV15 to TRBJ2-1, with 9 bases identical to TRBD2. Germline assignment: CDR1 LNHNV and CDR2 YYDKDF (reference sequence). Losses at the gene ends were 0 bases for V and 15 bases for J; bases not matched to a gene: 18. The CDR3 totals 17 residues.

Many counts were recorded for this clonotype. The chain joins TRBV4-1 to TRBJ2-2; the match to TRBD1 covers 7 bases. From germline, CDR1 is MGHRA and CDR2 YSYEKL. This CDR3 is 16 amino acids long. V shed 0 bases, J shed 3 bases, and the junction held 4 bases outside the gene matches. Here the CDR3 reads CASSQERDSHTGELFF. CDR3 coding DNA: TGCGCCAGCAGCCAAGAACGGGACAGTCACACCGGGGAGCTGTTTTTT.

This clonotype was detected ten times or more. The DNA for the CDR3 is TGTGCCAGCAGTCAGCGGGGGGGAGGTACTGAGCAGTTCTTC. Its protein product is CASSQRGGGTEQFF. The chain is built from TRBV6-2 or TRBV6-3 and TRBJ2-1, with 10 positions matching TRBD2. The CDR3 is made up of 14 amino acids. CDR1 is MNHEY, CDR2 SVGEGT, per germline. The V segment lost 5 bases and the J segment 9 bases; nucleotides outside the gene matches: 7.

The chain employs TRBV12-3 or TRBV12-4 and TRBJ1-2; D uncertain. CDR3 length equals 11 residues. The V and J ends lost 2 bases and 8 bases respectively, with 6 bases between them. The CDR3 here is CASSLYIGYTF. As DNA, the CDR3 is TGTGCCAGCAGTTTATACATCGGCTACACCTTC.

The chain carries TRBV29-1 and TRBJ1-2, with 11 bases fitting TRBD1. The CDR3 loop spans 12 amino acids. Germline CDR1 reads SQVTM; CDR2 reads ANQGSEA. Trimming at V came to 6 bases and at J to 6 bases, leaving 3 bases not matched to a gene. CDR3 DNA: TGCAGCGTGGGACAGGGGGACAATGGCTACACCTTC. This gives the protein CSVGQGDNGYTF.

This clonotype was found many times. V gene TRBV5-4 combines with J gene TRBJ1-1, with D perhaps TRBD1 (6 bases). Germline CDR1 and CDR2: SGHNT and YYREEE (reference sequence). The ends were cut back, 3 bases at V and 1 base at J, with 10 bases in the middle. This CDR3 has 14 residues. The CDR3 nucleotides read TGTGCCAGCAGCTCCCGGACAGCGAACACTGAAGCTTTCTTT. Translating gives CASSSRTANTEAFF.

In its sample, this clonotype was seen many times. The chain links TRBV7-6 to TRBJ2-1; 9 bases map to TRBD1. The junction had 6 bases not matched to a gene; V was cut back by 3 bases and J by 3 bases. The CDR3 consists of 16 residues. Germline values: CDR1 SGHVS, CDR2 FNYEAQ. CDR3 sequence: CASSFNDRGNYNEQFF. In DNA, the CDR3 is TGTGCCAGCAGCTTCAACGACAGGGGGAACTACAATGAGCAGTTCTTC.

The chain links TRBV20-1 to TRBJ2-7; TRBD2 agrees at 7 bases. After removal of 3 bases from V and 4 bases from J, the junction contained 6 bases not matched to a gene. This CDR3 contains 13 residues. From germline, CDR1 is DFQATT and CDR2 SNEGSKA (reference sequence). For the CDR3, the DNA is TGCAGTGCTAGGAGCAGCGGGGAGTACGAGCAGTACTTC. Residues: CSARSSGEYEQYF.

This clonotype was detected ten times or more. Here the CDR3 reads CSVEGGSAEQYF. The CDR3 bases are TGCAGCGTTGAAGGGGGTTCTGCCGAGCAGTACTTC. The V call is TRBV29-1, the J call TRBJ2-7, with D hard to call. Germline CDR1 is SQVTM and CDR2 is ANQGSEA. The V end was cut by 1 base, the J end by 6 bases, with 10 bases between. The CDR3 contains 12 residues.

This clonotype has a handful of counts. The CDR3: CASGVGTVASNTGELFF. The CDR3 coding sequence is TGTGCCAGCGGGGTGGGGACGGTGGCCTCGAACACCGGGGAGCTGTTTTTT. This chain joins TRBV6-1 and TRBJ2-2; D tentatively fits TRBD1 or TRBD2 (5 bases each). The CDR3 is 17 residues long. The V and J ends lost 8 bases and 0 bases respectively, with 19 bases between them. In germline, CDR1 is MNHNS, CDR2 SASEGT.

This clonotype was recorded many times. The chain is built from TRBV20-1 and TRBJ1-4, with D unclear. The germline V and J ends were trimmed by 5 bases and 4 bases, with 11 bases remaining between them. CDR1 and CDR2 from the germline V gene are DFQATT and SNEGSKA (reference sequence). The length of the CDR3 is 13 residues. The CDR3 spells CSAPHRNNEKLFF. The CDR3 bases are TGCAGTGCTCCTCATCGGAATAATGAAAAACTGTTTTTT.

J is TRBJ2-5 and V is TRBV27; either TRBD1 or TRBD2 may fit D (5 bases each). The CDR3 spans 17 residues. Looked up from germline, CDR1 is MNHEY and CDR2 is SMNVEV (reference sequence). V gave up 4 bases and J gave up 1 base, with 19 bases separating them. The CDR3 coding sequence is TGTGCCAGCAGTTCCCACAGGACTCAATTAGGCCAAGAGACCCAGTACTTC. The encoded protein is CASSSHRTQLGQETQYF.

This clonotype was observed a few times. The genes are TRBV4-1 and TRBJ1-4, with 9 positions matching TRBD1. CDR1 MGHRA and CDR2 YSYEKL come from the germline V gene. Trimming took 1 base from V and 7 from J; bases not matched to a gene: 4. There are 15 residues in the CDR3. CDR3 nucleotides: TGCGCCAGCAGCCAAGGGGGACAGGGAGGTGAAAAACTGTTTTTT. Protein: CASSQGGQGGEKLFF.